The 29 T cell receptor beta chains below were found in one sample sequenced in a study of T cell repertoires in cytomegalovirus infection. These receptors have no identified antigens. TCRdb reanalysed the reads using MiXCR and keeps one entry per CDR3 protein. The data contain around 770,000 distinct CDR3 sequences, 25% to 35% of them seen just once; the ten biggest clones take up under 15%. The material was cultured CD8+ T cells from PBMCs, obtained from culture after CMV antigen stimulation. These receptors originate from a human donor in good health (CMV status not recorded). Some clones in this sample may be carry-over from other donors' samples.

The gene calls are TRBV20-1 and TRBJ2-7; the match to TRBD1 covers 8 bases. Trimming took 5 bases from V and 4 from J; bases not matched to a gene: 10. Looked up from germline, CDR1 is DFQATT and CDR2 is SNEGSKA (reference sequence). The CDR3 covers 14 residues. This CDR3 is CSALDRAELYEQYV. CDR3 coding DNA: TGCAGTGCTCTGGACAGGGCTGAGTTATACGAGCAGTACGTC.

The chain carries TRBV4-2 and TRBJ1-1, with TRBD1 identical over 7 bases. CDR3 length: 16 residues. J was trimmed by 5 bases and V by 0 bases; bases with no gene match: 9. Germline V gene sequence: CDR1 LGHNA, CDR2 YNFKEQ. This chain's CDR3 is CASSQDVTGDRTEAFF. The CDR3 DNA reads TGTGCCAGCAGCCAAGACGTAACAGGGGATCGGACTGAAGCTTTCTTT.

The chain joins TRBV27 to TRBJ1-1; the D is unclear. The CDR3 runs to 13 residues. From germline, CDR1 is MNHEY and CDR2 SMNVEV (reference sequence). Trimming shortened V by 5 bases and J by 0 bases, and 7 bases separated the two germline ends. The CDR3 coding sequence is TGTGCCAGCAGTGGCAACATGAACACTGAAGCTTTCTTT. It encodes CASSGNMNTEAFF.

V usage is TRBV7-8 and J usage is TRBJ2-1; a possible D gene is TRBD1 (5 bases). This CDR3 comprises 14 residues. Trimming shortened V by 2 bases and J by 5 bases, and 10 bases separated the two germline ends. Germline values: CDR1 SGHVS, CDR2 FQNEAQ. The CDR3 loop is CASSLQGPDNEQFF. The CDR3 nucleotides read TGTGCCAGCAGCTTACAGGGCCCGGACAATGAGCAGTTCTTC.

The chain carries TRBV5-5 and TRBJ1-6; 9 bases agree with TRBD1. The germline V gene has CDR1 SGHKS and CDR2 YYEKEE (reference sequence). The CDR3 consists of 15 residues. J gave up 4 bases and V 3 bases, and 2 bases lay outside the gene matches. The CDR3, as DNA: TGTGCCAGCAGCTCTGGGACAGGGTATAATTCACCCCTCCACTTT. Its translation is CASSSGTGYNSPLHF.

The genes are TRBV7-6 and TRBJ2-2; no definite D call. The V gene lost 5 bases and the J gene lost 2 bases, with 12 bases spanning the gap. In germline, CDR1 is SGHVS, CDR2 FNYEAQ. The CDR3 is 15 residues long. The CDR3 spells CASSRIDTNTGELFF. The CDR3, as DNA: TGTGCCAGCAGCCGTATCGACACCAACACCGGGGAGCTGTTTTTT.

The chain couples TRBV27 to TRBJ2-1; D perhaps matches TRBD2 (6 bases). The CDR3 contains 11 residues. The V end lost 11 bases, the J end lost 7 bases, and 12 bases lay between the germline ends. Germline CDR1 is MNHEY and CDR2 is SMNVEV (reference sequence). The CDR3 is CAVSEGNEQFF. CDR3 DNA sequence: TGTGCCGTGTCGGAGGGAAATGAGCAGTTCTTC.

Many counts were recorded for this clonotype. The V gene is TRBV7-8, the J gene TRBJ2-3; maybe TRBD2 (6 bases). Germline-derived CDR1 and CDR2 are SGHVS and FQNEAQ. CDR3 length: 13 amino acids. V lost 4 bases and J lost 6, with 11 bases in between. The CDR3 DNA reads TGTGCCAGCAGCTGGGGACTCGGCGATACGCAGTATTTT. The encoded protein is CASSWGLGDTQYF.

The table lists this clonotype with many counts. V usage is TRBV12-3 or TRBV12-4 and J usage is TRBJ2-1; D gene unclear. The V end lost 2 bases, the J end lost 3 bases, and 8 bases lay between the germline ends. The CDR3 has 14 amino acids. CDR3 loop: CASSLSPLYNEQFF. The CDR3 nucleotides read TGTGCCAGCAGTTTATCCCCGCTCTACAATGAGCAGTTCTTC.

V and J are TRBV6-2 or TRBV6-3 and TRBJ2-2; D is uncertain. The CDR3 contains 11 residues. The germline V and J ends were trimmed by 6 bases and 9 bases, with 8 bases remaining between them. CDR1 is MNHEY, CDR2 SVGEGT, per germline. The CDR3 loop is CASSPYRELFF. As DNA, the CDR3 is TGTGCCAGCAGCCCCTACCGGGAGCTGTTTTTT.

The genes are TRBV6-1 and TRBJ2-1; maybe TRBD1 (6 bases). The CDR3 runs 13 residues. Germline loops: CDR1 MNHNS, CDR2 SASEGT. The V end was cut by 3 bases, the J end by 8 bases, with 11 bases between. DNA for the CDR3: TGTGCCAGCAGTGAGGGCAGGGGCGATGAGCAGTTCTTC. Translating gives CASSEGRGDEQFF.

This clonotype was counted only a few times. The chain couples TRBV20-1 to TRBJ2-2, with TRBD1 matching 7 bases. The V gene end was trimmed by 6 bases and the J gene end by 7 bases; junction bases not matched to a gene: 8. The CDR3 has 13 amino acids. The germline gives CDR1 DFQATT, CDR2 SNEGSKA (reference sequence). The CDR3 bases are TGCAGTGCCTTAACAGGGGAAGGCGGGGAGCTGTTTTTT. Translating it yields CSALTGEGGELFF.

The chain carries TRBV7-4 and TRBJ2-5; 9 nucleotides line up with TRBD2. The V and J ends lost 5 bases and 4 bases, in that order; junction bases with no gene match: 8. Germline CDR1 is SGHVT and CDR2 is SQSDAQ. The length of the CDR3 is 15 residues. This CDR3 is CASSGARGGVETQYF. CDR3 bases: TGTGCCAGCAGCGGTGCGCGGGGGGGCGTAGAGACCCAGTACTTC.

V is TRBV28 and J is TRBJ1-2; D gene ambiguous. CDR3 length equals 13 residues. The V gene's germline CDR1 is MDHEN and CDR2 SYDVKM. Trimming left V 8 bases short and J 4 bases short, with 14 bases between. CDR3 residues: CASLGHLLYGYTF. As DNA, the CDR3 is TGTGCCAGCCTGGGTCACCTCCTCTATGGCTACACCTTC.

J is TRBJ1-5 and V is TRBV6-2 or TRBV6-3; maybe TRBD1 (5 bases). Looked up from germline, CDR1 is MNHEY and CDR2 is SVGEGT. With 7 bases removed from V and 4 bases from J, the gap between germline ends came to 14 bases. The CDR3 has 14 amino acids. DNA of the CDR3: TGTGCCAGCACCCTGGGGAGGGGTAATCAGCCCCAGCATTTT. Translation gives CASTLGRGNQPQHF.

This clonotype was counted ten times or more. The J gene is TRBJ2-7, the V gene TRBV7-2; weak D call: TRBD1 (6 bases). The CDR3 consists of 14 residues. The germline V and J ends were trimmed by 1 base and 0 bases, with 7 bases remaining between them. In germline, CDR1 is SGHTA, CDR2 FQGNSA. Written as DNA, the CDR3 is TGTGCCAGCAGCTTAGAACAGGGCTCCTACGAGCAGTACGTC. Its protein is CASSLEQGSYEQYV.

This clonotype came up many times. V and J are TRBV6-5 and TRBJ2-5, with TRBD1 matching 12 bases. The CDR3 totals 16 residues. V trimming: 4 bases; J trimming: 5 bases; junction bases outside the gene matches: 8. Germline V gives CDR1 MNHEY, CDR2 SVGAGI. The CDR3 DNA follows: TGTGCCAGCAGTTCTCCCGGGACAGGGGGCAGGGAGACCCAGTACTTC. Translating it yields CASSSPGTGGRETQYF.

CDR3 protein: CATSDRQGGTGELFF. DNA for the CDR3: TGTGCCACCAGTGATCGACAGGGCGGGACCGGGGAGCTGTTTTTT. The chain combines TRBV24-1 with TRBJ2-2, with 7 bases matching TRBD1. Unmatched junction bases numbered 5, after V lost 3 bases and J lost 5 bases. The length of the CDR3 is 15 residues. Per germline, CDR1 KGHDR and CDR2 SFDVKD.

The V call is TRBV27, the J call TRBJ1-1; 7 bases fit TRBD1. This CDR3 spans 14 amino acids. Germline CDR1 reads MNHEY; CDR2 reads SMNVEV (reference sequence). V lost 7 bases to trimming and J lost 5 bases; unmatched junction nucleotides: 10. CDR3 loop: CASTVQGGQTEAFF. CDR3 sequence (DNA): TGTGCCAGCACCGTCCAGGGGGGTCAGACTGAAGCTTTCTTT.

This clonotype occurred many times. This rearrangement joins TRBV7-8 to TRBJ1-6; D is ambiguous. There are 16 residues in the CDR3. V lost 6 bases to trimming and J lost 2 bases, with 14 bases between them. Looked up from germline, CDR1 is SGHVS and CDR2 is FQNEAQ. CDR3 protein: CASRIGYGTYNSPLHF. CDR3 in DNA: TGTGCCAGCAGGATCGGGTACGGCACCTATAATTCACCCCTCCACTTT. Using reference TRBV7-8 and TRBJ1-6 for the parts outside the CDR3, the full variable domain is GAGVSQSPRYKVAKRGQDVALRCDPISGHVSLFWYQQALGQGPEFLTYFQNEAQLDKSGLPSDRFFAERPEGSVSTLKIQRTQQEDSAVYLCASRIGYGTYNSPLHFGNGTRLTVT.

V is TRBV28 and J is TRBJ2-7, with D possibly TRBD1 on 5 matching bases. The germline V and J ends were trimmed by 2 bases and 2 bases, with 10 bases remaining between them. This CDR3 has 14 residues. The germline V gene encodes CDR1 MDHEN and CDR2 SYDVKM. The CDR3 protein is CASSLTAGPYEQYV. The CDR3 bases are TGTGCCAGCAGTTTAACGGCAGGGCCCTACGAGCAGTACGTC.

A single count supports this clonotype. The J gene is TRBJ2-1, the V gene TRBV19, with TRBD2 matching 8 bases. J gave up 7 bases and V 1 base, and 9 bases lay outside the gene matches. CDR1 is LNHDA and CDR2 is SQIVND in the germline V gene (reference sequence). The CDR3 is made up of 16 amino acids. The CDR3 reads CASSIAAGGPGNEQFF. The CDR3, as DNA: TGTGCCAGTAGTATAGCGGCGGGGGGCCCCGGTAATGAGCAGTTCTTC.

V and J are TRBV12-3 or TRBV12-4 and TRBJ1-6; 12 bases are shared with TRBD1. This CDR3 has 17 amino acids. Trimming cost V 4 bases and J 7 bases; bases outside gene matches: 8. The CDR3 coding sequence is TGTGCCAGCAGTTATGGGACAGGGGGCGCTGGGAATTCACCCCTCCACTTT. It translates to CASSYGTGGAGNSPLHF.

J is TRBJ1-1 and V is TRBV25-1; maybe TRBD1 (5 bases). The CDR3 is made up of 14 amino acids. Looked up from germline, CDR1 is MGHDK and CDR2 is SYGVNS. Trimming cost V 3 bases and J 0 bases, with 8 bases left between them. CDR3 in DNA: TGTGCCAGCAGTGAGTACAGGCTGAACACTGAAGCTTTCTTT. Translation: CASSEYRLNTEAFF.

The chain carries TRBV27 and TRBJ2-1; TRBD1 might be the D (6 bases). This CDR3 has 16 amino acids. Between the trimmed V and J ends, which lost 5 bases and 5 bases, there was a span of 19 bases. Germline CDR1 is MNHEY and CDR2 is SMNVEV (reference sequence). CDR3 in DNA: TGTGCCAGCAGTATACTAATACAGGGTTTGAACAATGAGCAGTTCTTC. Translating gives CASSILIQGLNNEQFF.

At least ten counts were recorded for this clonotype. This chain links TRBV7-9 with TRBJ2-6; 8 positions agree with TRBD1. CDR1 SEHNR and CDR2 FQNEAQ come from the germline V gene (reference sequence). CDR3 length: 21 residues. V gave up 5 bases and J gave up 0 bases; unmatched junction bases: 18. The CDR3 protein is CASSGGDRGGGFRSGANVLTF. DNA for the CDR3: TGTGCCAGCAGCGGAGGAGACAGGGGCGGAGGATTCCGCTCTGGGGCCAACGTCCTGACTTTC.

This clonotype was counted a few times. CDR3 sequence (DNA): TGTGCCAGCAGCCCCCCGGGGAGCCCTGGTTCACCCCTCCACTTT. Its translation is CASSPPGSPGSPLHF. The gene calls are TRBV7-9 and TRBJ1-6; D is uncertain. The length of the CDR3 is 15 residues. Looked up from germline, CDR1 is SEHNR and CDR2 is FQNEAQ (reference sequence). V was trimmed by 5 bases and J by 9 bases, leaving 17 bases between them. The full variable domain, completed using reference TRBV7-9 and TRBJ1-6, is DTGVSQNPRHKITKRGQNVTFRCDPISEHNRLYWYRQTLGQGPEFLTYFQNEAQLEKSRLLSDRFSAERPKGSFSTLEIQRTEQGDSAMYLCASSPPGSPGSPLHFGNGTRLTVT.

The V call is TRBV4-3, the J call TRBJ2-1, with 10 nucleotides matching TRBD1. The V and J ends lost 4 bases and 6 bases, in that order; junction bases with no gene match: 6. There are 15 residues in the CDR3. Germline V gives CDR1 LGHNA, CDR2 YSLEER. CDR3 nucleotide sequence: TGCGCCAGCAGCCTGAGGACAGGGGGTGCCAATGAGCAGTTCTTC. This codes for CASSLRTGGANEQFF.

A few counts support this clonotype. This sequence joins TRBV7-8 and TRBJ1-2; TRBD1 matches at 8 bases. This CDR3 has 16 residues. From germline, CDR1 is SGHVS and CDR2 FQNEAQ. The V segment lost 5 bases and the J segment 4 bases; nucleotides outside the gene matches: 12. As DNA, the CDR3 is TGTGCCAGCAGCCTCACCCCTCAGGGGGCACCCTATGGCTACACCTTC. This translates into CASSLTPQGAPYGYTF.